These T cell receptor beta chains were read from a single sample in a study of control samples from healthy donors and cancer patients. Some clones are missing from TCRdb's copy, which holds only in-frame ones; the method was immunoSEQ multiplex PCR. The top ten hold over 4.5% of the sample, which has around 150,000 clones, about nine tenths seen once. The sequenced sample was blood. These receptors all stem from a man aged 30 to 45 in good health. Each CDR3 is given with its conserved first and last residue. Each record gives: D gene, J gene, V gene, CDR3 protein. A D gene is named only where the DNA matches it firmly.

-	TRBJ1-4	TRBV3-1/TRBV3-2	CASSPSTNEKLFF
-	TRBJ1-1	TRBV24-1	CATSEWRYQRSGNTEAFF
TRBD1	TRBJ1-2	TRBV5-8	CASSPRTGGFYGYTF
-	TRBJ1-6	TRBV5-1	CASSSGSGSPLHF
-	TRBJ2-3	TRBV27	CASSLSGFSTDTQYF
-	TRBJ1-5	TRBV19	CASTLAIGNQPQHF
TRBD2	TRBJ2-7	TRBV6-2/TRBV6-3	CASSYSSTSGSYEQYF
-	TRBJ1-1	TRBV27	CASSWSTDFVNTEAFF
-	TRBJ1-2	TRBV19	CASSPGPNYGYTF
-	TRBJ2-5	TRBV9	CASSQNLQGRETQYF
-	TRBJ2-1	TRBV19	CASSGWAGGSYNEQFF
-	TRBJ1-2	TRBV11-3	CASSLGMGRNYGYTF
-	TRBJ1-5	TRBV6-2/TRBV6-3	CASSPANQPQHF
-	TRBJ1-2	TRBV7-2	CASSLAGLGYTF
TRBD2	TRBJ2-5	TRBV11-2	CASSPALRGGPETQYF
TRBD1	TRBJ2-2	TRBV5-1	CASSLLGQGATGELFF
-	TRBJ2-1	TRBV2	CASSVLGGDNEQFF
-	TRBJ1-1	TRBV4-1	CASSQAPGGSSLMNTEAFF
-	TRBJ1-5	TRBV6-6	CASSYVAPYSNQPQHF
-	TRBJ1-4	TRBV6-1	CASSEGAGTNEKLFF
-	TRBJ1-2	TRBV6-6	CASSITGNYGYTF
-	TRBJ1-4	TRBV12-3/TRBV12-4	CASSLEGEKLFF
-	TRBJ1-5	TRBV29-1	CSVGRQKINQPQHF
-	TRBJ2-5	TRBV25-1	CASSESRTSQETQYF
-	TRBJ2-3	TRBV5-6	CASSHRGGEGDTQYF
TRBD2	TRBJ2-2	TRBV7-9	CASSLGTIIGELFF
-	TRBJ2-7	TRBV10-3	CAISDSNFNTYEQYF
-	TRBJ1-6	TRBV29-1	CSARQDGNSPLHF
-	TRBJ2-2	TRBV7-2	CASSLGGAPNTGELFF
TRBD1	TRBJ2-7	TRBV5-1	CASSLGGQGDEQYF
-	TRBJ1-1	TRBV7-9	CASSFRLNTEAFF
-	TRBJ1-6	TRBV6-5	CASSVGWNSPLHF
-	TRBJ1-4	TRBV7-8	CASSRTQGINEKLFF
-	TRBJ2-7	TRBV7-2	CASTTGWGYEQYF
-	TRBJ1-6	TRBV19	CASSIIGEDSPLHF
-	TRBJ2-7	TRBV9	CASSVATGRVEQYF
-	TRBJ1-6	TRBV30	CAGRSSYNSPLHF
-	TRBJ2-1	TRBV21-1	CASSPQDSPGQFF
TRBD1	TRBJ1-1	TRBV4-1	CASSHTGTGGTEAFF
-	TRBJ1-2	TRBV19	CASSSDYGYTF
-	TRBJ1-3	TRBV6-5	CASSPRRVSGNTIYF
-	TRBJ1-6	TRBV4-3	CASSQGYAGTSANSPLHF
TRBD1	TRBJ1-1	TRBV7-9	CASSLRSGGANTEAFF
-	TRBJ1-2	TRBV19	CASNTAYGYTF
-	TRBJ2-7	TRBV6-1	CASSEEDGSSYEQYF
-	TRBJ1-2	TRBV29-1	CSVLSPTSYGYTF
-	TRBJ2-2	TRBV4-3	CASSQGVTANTGELFF
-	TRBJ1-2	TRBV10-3	CAISESSGAANYGYTF
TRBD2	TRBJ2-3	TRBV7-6	CASSSGLAEQHYTDTQYF
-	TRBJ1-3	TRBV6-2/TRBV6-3	CASSPSRTIYF
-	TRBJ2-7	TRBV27	CASGGPAYEQYF
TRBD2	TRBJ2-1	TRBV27	CASSRRLGLAGENEQFF
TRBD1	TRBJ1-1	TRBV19	CASSIDTGGSTEAFF
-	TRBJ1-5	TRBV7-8	CASSEYWVGGAGQPQHF